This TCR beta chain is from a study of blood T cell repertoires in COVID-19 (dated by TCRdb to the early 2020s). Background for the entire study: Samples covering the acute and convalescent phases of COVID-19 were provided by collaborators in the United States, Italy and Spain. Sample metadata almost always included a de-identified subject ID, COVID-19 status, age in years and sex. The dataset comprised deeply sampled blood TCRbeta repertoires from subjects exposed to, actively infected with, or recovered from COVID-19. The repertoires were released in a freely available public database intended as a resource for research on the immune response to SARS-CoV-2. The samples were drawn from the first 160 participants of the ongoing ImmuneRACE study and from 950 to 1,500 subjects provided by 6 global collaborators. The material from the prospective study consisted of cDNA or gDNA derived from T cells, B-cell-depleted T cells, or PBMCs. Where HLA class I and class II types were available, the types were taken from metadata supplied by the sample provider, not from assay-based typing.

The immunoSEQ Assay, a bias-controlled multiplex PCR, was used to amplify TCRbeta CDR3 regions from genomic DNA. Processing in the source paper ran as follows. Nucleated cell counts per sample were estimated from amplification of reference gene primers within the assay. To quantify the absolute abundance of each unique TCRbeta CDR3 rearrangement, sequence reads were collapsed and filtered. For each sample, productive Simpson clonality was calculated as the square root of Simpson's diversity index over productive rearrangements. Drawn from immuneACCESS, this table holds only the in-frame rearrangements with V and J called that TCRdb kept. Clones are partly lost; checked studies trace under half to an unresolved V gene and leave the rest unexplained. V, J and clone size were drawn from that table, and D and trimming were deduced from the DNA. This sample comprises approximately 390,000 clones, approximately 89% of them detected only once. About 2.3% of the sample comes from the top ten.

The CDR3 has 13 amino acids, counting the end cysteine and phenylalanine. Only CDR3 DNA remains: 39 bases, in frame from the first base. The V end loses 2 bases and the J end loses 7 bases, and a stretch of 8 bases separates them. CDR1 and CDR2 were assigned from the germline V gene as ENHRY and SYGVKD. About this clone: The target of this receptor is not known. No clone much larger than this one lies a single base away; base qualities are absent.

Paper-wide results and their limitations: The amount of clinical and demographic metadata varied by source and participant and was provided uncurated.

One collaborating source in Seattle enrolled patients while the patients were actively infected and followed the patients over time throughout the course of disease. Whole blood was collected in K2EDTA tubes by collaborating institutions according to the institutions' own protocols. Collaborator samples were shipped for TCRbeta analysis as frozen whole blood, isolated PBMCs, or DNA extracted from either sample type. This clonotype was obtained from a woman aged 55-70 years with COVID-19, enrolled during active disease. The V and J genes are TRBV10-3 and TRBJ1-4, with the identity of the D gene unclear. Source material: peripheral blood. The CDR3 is CAISERGFEKLFF. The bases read TGTGCCATCAGTGAGCGGGGATTTGAAAAACTGTTTTTT.